This TCR beta chain was identified during a study of T cell responses to AZD1222 COVID-19 vaccine. Study-wide findings and caveats: Seropositive at baseline were only a handful of AZD1222 recipients. As reported, nearly half of all spike-specific TCRs target variant regions that are unmutated. Scientists sampled the repertoires only once the peak T cell response had passed.

A word on this clone: No antigen is known for it.

Clones were read by immunoSEQ multiplex PCR, and TCRdb kept only the in-frame ones, dropping some. In the table there are roughly 140,000 clones, 85% to 95% of which are singletons. Pooling of second doses given at about 4 or about 12 weeks was done. The CDR3 consists of 17 residues. Germline values: CDR1 MGHRA, CDR2 YSYEKL. The V and J ends lost 0 bases and 0 bases respectively, with 9 bases between them. Sequencing used peripheral blood, obtained 28 days after the second AZD1222 dose. The clonotype comes from an adult who received the AZD1222 COVID-19 vaccine. The chain joins TRBV4-1 to TRBJ1-6; D gene uncertain. CDR3 amino acids: CASSQDEPSSYNSPLHF. CDR3 bases: TGCGCCAGCAGCCAAGATGAACCGAGCTCCTATAATTCACCCCTCCACTTT.